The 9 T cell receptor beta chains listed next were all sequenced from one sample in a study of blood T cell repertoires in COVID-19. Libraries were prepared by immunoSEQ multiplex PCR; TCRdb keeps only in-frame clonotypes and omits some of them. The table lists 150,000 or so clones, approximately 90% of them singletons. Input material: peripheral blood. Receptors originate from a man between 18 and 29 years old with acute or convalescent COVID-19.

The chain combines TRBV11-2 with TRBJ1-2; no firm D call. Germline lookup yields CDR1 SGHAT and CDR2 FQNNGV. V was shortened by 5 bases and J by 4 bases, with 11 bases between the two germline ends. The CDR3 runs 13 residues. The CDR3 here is CASSPARSYGYTF. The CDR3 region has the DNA TGTGCCAGCAGCCCCGCACGGAGCTATGGCTACACCTTC.

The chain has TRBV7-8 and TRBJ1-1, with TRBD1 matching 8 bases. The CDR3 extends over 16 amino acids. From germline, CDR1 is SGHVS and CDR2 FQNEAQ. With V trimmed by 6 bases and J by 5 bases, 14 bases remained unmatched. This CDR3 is CASRRQGKARGTEAFF. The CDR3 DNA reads TGTGCCAGCAGGAGACAGGGGAAGGCTCGAGGTACTGAAGCTTTCTTT.

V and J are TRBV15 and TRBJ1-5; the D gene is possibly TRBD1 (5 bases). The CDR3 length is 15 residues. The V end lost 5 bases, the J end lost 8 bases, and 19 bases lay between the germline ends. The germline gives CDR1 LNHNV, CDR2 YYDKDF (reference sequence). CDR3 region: CATSQWRGDGEPQHF. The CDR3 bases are TGTGCCACCAGCCAATGGAGGGGTGACGGGGAGCCCCAGCATTTT.

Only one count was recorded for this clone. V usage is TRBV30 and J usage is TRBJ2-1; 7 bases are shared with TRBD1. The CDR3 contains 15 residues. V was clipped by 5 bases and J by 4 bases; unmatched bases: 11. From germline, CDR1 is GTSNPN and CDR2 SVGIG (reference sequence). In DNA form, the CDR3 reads TGTGCCTGGGATCTGGACAGGACCCTATACAATGAGCAGTTCTTC. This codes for CAWDLDRTLYNEQFF.

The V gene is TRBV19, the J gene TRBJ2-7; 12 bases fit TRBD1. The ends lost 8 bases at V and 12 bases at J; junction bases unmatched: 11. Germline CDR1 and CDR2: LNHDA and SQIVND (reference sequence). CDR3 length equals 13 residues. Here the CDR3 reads CASSGTGGSRLYF. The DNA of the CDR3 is TGTGCCAGTTCCGGGACAGGGGGCAGCAGGCTGTACTTC.

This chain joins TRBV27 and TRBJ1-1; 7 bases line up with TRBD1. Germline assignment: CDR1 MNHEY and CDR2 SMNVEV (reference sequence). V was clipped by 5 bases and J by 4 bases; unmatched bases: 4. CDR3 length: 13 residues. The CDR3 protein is CASSTGAGTEAFF. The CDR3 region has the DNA TGTGCCAGCAGTACAGGGGCAGGCACTGAAGCTTTCTTT.

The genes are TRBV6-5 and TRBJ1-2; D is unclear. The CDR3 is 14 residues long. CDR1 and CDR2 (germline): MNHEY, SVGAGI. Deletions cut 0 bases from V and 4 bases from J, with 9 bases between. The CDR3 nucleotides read TGTGCCAGCAGTTACTCTGCCGAGTTCTATGGCTACACCTTC. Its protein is CASSYSAEFYGYTF.

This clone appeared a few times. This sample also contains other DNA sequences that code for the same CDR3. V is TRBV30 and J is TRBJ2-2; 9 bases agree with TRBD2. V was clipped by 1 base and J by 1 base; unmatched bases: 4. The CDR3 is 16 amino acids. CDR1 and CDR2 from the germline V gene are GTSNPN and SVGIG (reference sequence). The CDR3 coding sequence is TGTGCCTGGAGTGGTTTAGCGGGGGAGAACACCGGGGAGCTGTTTTTT. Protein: CAWSGLAGENTGELFF.

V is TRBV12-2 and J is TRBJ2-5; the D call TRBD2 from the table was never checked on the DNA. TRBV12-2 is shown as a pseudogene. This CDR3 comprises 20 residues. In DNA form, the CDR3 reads TGTGCAAGTCGCTTAACCCTCGGGACTAGCGGGAGGGCCCAGGAAGAGACCCAGTACTTC. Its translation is CASRLTLGTSGRAQEETQYF.